What follows are 13 T cell receptor beta chains derived from one specimen sequenced in a study of response to subunit inactivated influenza vaccine. TCRdb ran MiXCR on the RT-PCR reads and lists one entry per CDR3 protein. This sample has 500,000 to 750,000 distinct CDR3 sequences, with 14% found just once. The sequencing here drew on PBMCs from blood, taken less than 13 days after vaccination. These receptors came from a man aged 45-65 years who received an inactivated influenza vaccine.

The J gene is TRBJ2-7, the V gene TRBV5-5; D not certain. V was clipped by 0 bases and J by 2 bases, with 12 bases between them. Per the germline V gene, CDR1 is SGHKS and CDR2 is YYEKEE (reference sequence). This CDR3 region has 15 residues. The CDR3, as DNA: TGTGCCAGCAGCTTGGAGGTTTTTAGTACCTACGAGCAGTACTTC. Translated: CASSLEVFSTYEQYF.

This clonotype has more than one count but fewer than ten. The V and J genes are TRBV20-1 and TRBJ1-5, with unresolved D. This CDR3 is 14 amino acids long. V lost 3 bases, J lost 4 bases, and 13 bases lay in between. Germline V lookup: CDR1 DFQATT, CDR2 SNEGSKA (reference sequence). The CDR3 region has the DNA TGCAGTGCTAGTAGGCGGTTCGGGAATCAGCCCCAGCATTTT. It translates to CSASRRFGNQPQHF.

This clonotype came up once. As DNA, the CDR3 is TGCAGTGCTAGGGAGGCCTTCCGCGGGACTGAGCAGTTCTTC. Amino acid sequence: CSAREAFRGTEQFF. The V call is TRBV20-1, the J call TRBJ2-1; D is possibly TRBD2 (6 bases). CDR3 length equals 14 residues. Trimming pared 3 bases from V and 9 bases from J, leaving 18 bases between. Per the germline V gene, CDR1 is DFQATT and CDR2 is SNEGSKA (reference sequence).

In its sample, this clonotype was seen many times. The chain carries TRBV5-4 and TRBJ2-2; tentatively, D is TRBD2 (6 bases). V lost 2 bases to trimming and J lost 6 bases, with 17 bases between them. Germline CDR1 SGHNT, CDR2 YYREEE (reference sequence). This CDR3 is 16 amino acids long. Here the CDR3 reads CASSFGRLGGSGELFF. The CDR3 coding sequence is TGTGCCAGCAGCTTCGGTAGACTAGGAGGCTCCGGGGAGCTGTTTTTT.

J is TRBJ2-3 and V is TRBV5-1; no clear D gene. Germline lookup yields CDR1 SGHRS and CDR2 YFSETQ. V was cut by 1 base and J by 1 base, with 13 bases left in between. This CDR3 contains 16 residues. The CDR3 bases are TGCGCCAGCAGCTTGTGGGTAGGAAGGGGCACAGATACGCAGTATTTT. Translated: CASSLWVGRGTDTQYF.

V usage is TRBV9 and J usage is TRBJ1-5, with TRBD1 as a possible D gene (5 bases). Trimming left V 4 bases short and J 5 bases short, with 10 bases between. This CDR3 region has 13 residues. CDR1 is SGDLS and CDR2 is YYNGEE in the germline V gene. In DNA, the CDR3 is TGTGCCAGCAGCCGGGGGAGAGATCAGCCCCAGCATTTT. As protein: CASSRGRDQPQHF.

The V call is TRBV27, the J call TRBJ1-1; possibly TRBD1 for D (6 bases). CDR3 size: 12 residues. Per germline, CDR1 MNHEY and CDR2 SMNVEV (reference sequence). Deletions cut 6 bases from V and 6 bases from J, with 11 bases between. Written as DNA, the CDR3 is TGTGCCAGCAGACAGGGATACGCTGAAGCTTTCTTT. Its translation is CASRQGYAEAFF.

This clonotype was seen only a few times. The chain joins TRBV5-1 to TRBJ2-7, with D possibly being TRBD2 (6 bases). This CDR3 is 14 amino acids long. Trimming cost V 2 bases and J 4 bases, with 13 bases left between them. Germline CDR1 SGHRS, CDR2 YFSETQ. CDR3 sequence reads: CASSFLYGGYEQYF. CDR3 sequence (DNA): TGCGCCAGCAGCTTTTTATATGGAGGGTACGAGCAGTACTTC.

This chain connects TRBV11-2 to TRBJ2-2; D gene ambiguous. The CDR3 is 17 residues long. Trimming cost V 3 bases and J 1 base, with 15 bases left between them. Germline lookup yields CDR1 SGHAT and CDR2 FQNNGV. CDR3 residues: CASSFISSTLNTGELFF. In nucleotides, the CDR3 is TGTGCCAGCAGCTTTATTTCCTCGACATTGAACACCGGGGAGCTGTTTTTT.

The table lists this clonotype with a few counts. The chain is built from TRBV12-3 or TRBV12-4 and TRBJ1-1; tentative D call: TRBD1 (6 bases). The CDR3 is 14 amino acids. With 10 bases removed from V and 5 bases from J, the gap between germline ends came to 20 bases. This chain's CDR3 is CATLRGGMGTEAFF. The CDR3, as DNA: TGTGCCACGCTCAGGGGAGGTATGGGGACTGAAGCTTTCTTT.

In DNA, the CDR3 is TGTGCCAGCAGCTCGGCGGTCCACATCGGCGAGCAGTACTTC. Residues: CASSSAVHIGEQYF. The rearrangement links TRBV7-2 to TRBJ2-7; D remains ambiguous. The CDR3 consists of 14 residues. Germline CDR1 SGHTA, CDR2 FQGNSA. The germline V and J ends were trimmed by 4 bases and 6 bases, with 16 bases remaining between them. Complete variable domain (other parts from reference TRBV7-2 and TRBJ2-7): GAGVSQSPSNKVTEKGKDVELRCDPISGHTALYWYRQSLGQGLEFLIYFQGNSAPDKSGLPSDRFSAERTGGSVSTLTIQRTQQEDSAVYLCASSSAVHIGEQYFGPGTRLTVT.

This chain joins TRBV4-2 and TRBJ2-7, with TRBD2 matching over 8 bases. V trimming: 3 bases; J trimming: 3 bases; junction bases outside the gene matches: 10. CDR1 LGHNA and CDR2 YNFKEQ come from the germline V gene. This CDR3 is built from 16 residues. The chain's CDR3 is CASSQVGGLGNYEQYF. CDR3 coding DNA: TGTGCCAGCAGCCAGGTGGGGGGACTAGGTAACTACGAGCAGTACTTC.

This clonotype has a handful of counts. The genes are TRBV7-2 and TRBJ2-4, with TRBD2 matching over 14 bases. Germline V gene lookup returns CDR1 SGHTA and CDR2 FQGNSA. With V trimmed by 3 bases and J by 10 bases, 8 bases remained unmatched. The CDR3 extends over 16 amino acids. The CDR3 loop reads CASSLGLAGVTGIQYF. Written as DNA, the CDR3 is TGTGCCAGCAGCTTGGGACTAGCGGGGGTAACGGGGATTCAGTACTTC.